This T cell receptor beta chain was sequenced for a study of CD4 T cells in relation to SARS-CoV-2 and coronaviruses. Before the COVID-19 pandemic, during about 2010-2018, CD4+ T cells were taken from unexposed donors. After approximately 10 days of culture, CD4+ T cells were isolated. This CDR3 has 14 residues. Trimming stripped 3 bases from V and 8 bases from J, with 14 bases between. CDR1 and CDR2 (germline): LNHDA, SQIVND (reference sequence). Libraries were prepared by immunoSEQ multiplex PCR; TCRdb keeps only in-frame clonotypes and omits some of them. Of tens of thousands of clones listed, 65% to 80% are singletons. A remark on this clone: Its target is not known.

This TCR was recovered from a human donor in good health. This chain connects TRBV19 to TRBJ2-4; D not resolved. The source material was CD4+ T cells from PBMCs, cultured in vitro. CDR3 region: CASSILFTTDIQYF. DNA of the CDR3: TGTGCCAGTAGTATCCTCTTTACCACAGACATTCAGTACTTC.